This record looks at one T cell receptor (beta chain) sequence and its context. Antigen unknown. This sample stems from a study of shared clonotypes between healthy human individuals. Repertoires were generated with immunoSEQ multiplex PCR, while TCRdb's copy carries only in-frame clones and drops some. This sample has 100,000 or so clones, with around 71% found just once. Overall study results and limits: In contrast to clonotypes shared by all four donors, non-shared clonotypes had lower generation probabilities.

This clonotype was obtained from a young woman in good health. Sequencing used memory CD8+ T cells sorted from blood. Subset here: CD45RO+ cells pooled with CCR7-negative TemRA cells.

CDR3 coding DNA: TGTGCCAGCAGCCCCCTAGAGGGCCTGATCGGGGAGCTGTTTTTT. Protein product: CASSPLEGLIGELFF. This rearrangement joins TRBV7-9 to TRBJ2-2; D might be TRBD2 (5 bases). Per germline, CDR1 SEHNR and CDR2 FQNEAQ (reference sequence). The V and J ends lost 5 bases and 7 bases respectively, with 17 bases between them. CDR3 size: 15 residues.